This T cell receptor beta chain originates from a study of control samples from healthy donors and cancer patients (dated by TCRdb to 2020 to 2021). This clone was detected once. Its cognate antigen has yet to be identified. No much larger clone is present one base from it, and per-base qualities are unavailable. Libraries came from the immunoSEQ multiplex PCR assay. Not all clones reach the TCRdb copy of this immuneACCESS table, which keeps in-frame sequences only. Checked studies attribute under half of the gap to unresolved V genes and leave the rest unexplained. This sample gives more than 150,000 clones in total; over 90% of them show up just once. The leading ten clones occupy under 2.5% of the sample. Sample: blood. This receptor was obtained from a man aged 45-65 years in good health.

The CDR3 loop reads CASSLGQGAAETQYF. The nucleotide sequence reads as follows: TGTGCCAGCAGCCTAGGACAGGGGGCGGCAGAGACCCAGTACTTC. The sequence is built from TRBV2 and TRBJ2-5; TRBD1 aligns with 11 central bases. From cysteine to phenylalanine, the CDR3 is 15 amino acids long. Solely the CDR3 DNA is kept, with 45 bases framed from the first base. Unmatched junction bases come to 7, with V trimmed by 6 bases and J by 4 bases. CDR1 is given as SNHLY and CDR2 as FYNNEI, both from the germline V gene.